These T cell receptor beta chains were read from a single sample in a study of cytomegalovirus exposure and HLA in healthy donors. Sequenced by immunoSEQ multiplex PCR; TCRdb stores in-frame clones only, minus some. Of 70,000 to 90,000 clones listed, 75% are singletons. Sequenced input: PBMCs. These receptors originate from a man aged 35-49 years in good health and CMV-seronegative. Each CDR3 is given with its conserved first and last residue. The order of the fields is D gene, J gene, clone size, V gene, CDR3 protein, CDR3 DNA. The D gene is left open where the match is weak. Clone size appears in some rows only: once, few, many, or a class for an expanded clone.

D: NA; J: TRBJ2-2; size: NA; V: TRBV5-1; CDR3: CASSLRRQENTGELFF; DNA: TGCGCCAGCAGCTTGAGGAGACAGGAAAACACCGGGGAGCTGTTTTTT
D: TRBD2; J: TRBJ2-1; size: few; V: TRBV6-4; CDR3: CASSPGTTNEQFF; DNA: TGTGCCAGCTCCCCCGGGACTACCAATGAGCAGTTCTTC
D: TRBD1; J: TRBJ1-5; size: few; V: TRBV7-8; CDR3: CASSSQRDRADQPQHF; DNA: TGTGCCAGCAGCTCCCAAAGGGACAGGGCTGATCAGCCCCAGCATTTT
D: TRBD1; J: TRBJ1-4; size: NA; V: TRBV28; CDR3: CASSTGQGMTLFF; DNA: TGTGCCAGCAGCACCGGACAGGGAATGACCCTGTTTTTT
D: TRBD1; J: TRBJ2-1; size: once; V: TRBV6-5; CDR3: CASSPGGYNEQFF; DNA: TGTGCCAGCAGCCCAGGGGGCTACAATGAGCAGTTCTTC
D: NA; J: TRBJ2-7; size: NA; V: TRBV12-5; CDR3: CASGLEDSEQYF; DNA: TGTGCTAGTGGTTTGGAAGACAGCGAGCAGTACTTC
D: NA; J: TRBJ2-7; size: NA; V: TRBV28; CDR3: CASRTRLRGYQNSYEQYF; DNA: TGTGCCAGCAGGACCCGGCTCAGGGGTTATCAGAACTCCTACGAGCAGTACTTC
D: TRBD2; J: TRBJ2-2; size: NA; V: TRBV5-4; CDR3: CASRELAGANTGELFF; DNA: TGTGCCAGCAGGGAGCTAGCGGGCGCGAACACCGGGGAGCTGTTTTTT
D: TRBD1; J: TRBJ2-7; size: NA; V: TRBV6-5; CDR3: CASSYSGDRGGYEQYF; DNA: TGTGCCAGCAGTTACTCGGGGGACAGGGGCGGCTACGAGCAGTACTTC
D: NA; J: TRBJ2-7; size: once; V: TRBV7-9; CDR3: CASSPPSISEQYF; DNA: TGTGCCAGCAGCCCCCCGTCTATCTCCGAGCAGTACTTC
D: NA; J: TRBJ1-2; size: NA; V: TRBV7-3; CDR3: CASSLGRVYGYTF; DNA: TGTGCCAGCAGCTTAGGGCGGGTATATGGCTACACCTTC
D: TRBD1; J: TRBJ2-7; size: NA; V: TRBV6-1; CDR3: CASTQRGQSEQYF; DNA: TGTGCCAGCACCCAGAGGGGACAGAGCGAGCAGTACTTC
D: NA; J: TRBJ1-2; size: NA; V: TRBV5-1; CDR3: CASRLGRANYGYTF; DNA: TGCGCCAGCAGACTCGGGAGAGCTAACTATGGCTACACCTTC
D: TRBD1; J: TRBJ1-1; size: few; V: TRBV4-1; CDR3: CASSYDRGGDTEAFF; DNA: TGCGCCAGCAGCTACGACAGGGGTGGGGACACTGAAGCTTTCTTT
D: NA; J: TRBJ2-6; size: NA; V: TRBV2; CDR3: CASIRSGANVLTF; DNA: TGTGCCAGCATCCGCTCTGGGGCCAACGTCCTGACTTTC
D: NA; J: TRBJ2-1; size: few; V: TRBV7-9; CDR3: CASPASLSYNEQFF; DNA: TGTGCCAGCCCCGCCTCCCTATCCTACAATGAGCAGTTCTTC